What follows is one TCR beta chain and its context. Libraries were prepared by immunoSEQ multiplex PCR; TCRdb keeps only in-frame clonotypes and omits some of them. The sample includes 65,000 to 85,000 clones, 88% of them seen just once. This entry is derived from a study of OX40 agonist ivuxolimab in advanced cancers. The CDR3 extends over 13 amino acids. The V gene lost 6 bases and the J gene lost 10 bases, with 13 bases spanning the gap. Germline V gives CDR1 SGHTA, CDR2 FQGNSA. The clonotype was recovered from an adult with an advanced solid tumor such as melanoma, head and neck, liver or kidney cancer. Here the sequenced sample was CD4+ or CD8+ T cells sorted from blood, taken in a trial of the OX40 agonist ivuxolimab. The chain links TRBV7-2 to TRBJ1-6; D not resolved. The CDR3 nucleotides are TGTGCCAGCAGTCCCTTTGCGGCCTCACCCCTCCACTTT. This encodes CASSPFAASPLHF.